The sequence of this T cell receptor (beta chain) was determined in a study of circulating CD8 cells and anti-PD-1 response in melanoma. About the research overall: Complete or partial response defined responders; stable or progressive disease, non-responders.

Sorting of live CD3+CD8+TCRalphabeta+ cells by PD-1 and/or TIGIT gave four subsets. The germline V and J ends were trimmed by 2 bases and 2 bases, with 12 bases remaining between them. The germline CDR1 and CDR2 sequences are SGHTA and FQGTGA. The CDR3 runs to 15 residues. Study results and limitations: Subset repertoires were largely private at M1, with under 8% shared. Peptide assays on expanded sorted subsets replaced tumor-based reactivity testing.

A word on this clonotype: As yet, its antigen is unknown.

TCR libraries were prepared from about 15 ng of total RNA with the QIAseq Immune Repertoire TCR panel. Each CDR3 protein is one row after TCRdb ran MiXCR on the reads. The table records roughly 370 distinct CDR3 sequences, about 9.5% of them present only once. This clonotype originated in a human donor with melanoma. The rearrangement links TRBV7-3 to TRBJ2-5, with D possibly called TRBD1 or TRBD2 (5 bases each). Material: CD8+ T cells from PBMCs, obtained at baseline or after one month of anti-PD-1 therapy (not recorded which). CDR3: CASSLGTGWQETQYF. In DNA, the CDR3 is TGTGCCAGCAGCTTAGGGACGGGGTGGCAAGAGACCCAGTACTTC.